Detailed here is one TCR beta chain. Its specificity is unknown. Sequence at one end of the junction differs from germline and may be a read error. The record originates from a study of cytomegalovirus exposure and HLA in healthy donors. Overall study results and limits: Previous analysis showed most TCR beta V segments were productive about 90% or about 30% of the time.

The CDR3 totals 15 residues. Looked up from germline, CDR1 is LNHNV and CDR2 is YYDKDF (reference sequence). The study ran its PCR with 60 Vbeta and 13 Jbeta primers. Sequencing used immunoSEQ multiplex PCR; TCRdb keeps in-frame clones, though not all of them. The sample has about 180,000 clones; about 80% are singletons. The receptor was derived from a woman aged 55-69 years in good health and CMV-seropositive. J is TRBJ2-6 and V is TRBV15; possible D gene TRBD1, 5 bases. Specimen: PBMCs. This chain's CDR3 is CATSTQISGANGLTF. CDR3 nucleotide sequence: TGTGCCACCAGCACTCAAATCTCTGGGGCCAACGGCCTGACTTTC.